These 17 T cell receptor beta chains came from one sample sequenced in a study of T cell repertoires in cytomegalovirus infection. These receptors' targets are unknown. TCRdb reprocessed the reads with MiXCR, giving one entry per CDR3 protein. The sample holds roughly 46,000 distinct CDR3 sequences; nearly 20% are singletons and the top ten take about 48%. Sequencing was performed on CD8+ T cells from cultured PBMCs, taken from culture after CMV antigen stimulation. These receptors came from a human donor in good health (CMV status not recorded). Some clones in this sample may be carry-over from other donors' samples.

The V call is TRBV6-2 or TRBV6-3, the J call TRBJ1-1, with D possibly matching TRBD1 (5 bases). Germline V gives CDR1 MNHEY, CDR2 SVGEGT. The CDR3 runs 15 residues. Trimming removed 7 bases at V and 5 bases at J, with 20 bases between. CDR3 DNA sequence: TGTGCCAGCACCGACTCCAAGGACATCAAGACTGAAGCTTTCTTT. Its translation is CASTDSKDIKTEAFF.

DNA of the CDR3: TGTGCCAGTAGTATAGGGAGAACCTACGAGCAGTACTTC. This gives the protein CASSIGRTYEQYF. The chain recombines TRBV19 with TRBJ2-7, with unresolved D. There are 13 residues in the CDR3. Germline V gene lookup returns CDR1 LNHDA and CDR2 SQIVND (reference sequence). The V and J ends lost 1 base and 2 bases respectively, with 6 bases between them.

There are many counts of this clonotype. V and J are TRBV7-2 and TRBJ1-6; maybe TRBD1 (5 bases). The CDR3 runs 15 residues. Germline V CDR1 and CDR2: SGHTA, FQGNSA. Trimming left V 5 bases short and J 5 bases short, with 13 bases between. The CDR3 coding sequence is TGTGCCAGCAGCCTAATGGGACGGGATAATTCACCCCTCCACTTT. Its protein product is CASSLMGRDNSPLHF.

The CDR3 loop is CASSDSGRRTGELFF. The CDR3 region has the DNA TGTGCCAGCAGCGATAGCGGGAGAAGAACCGGGGAGCTGTTTTTT. J is TRBJ2-2 and V is TRBV7-6, with 9 positions matching TRBD2. Germline lookup yields CDR1 SGHVS and CDR2 FNYEAQ. The junction had 6 bases not matched to a gene; V was cut back by 5 bases and J by 5 bases. CDR3 length: 15 amino acids.

This clonotype was found many times. This chain connects TRBV24-1 to TRBJ2-7, with unresolved D. The CDR3 totals 13 residues. Germline V gives CDR1 KGHDR, CDR2 SFDVKD. V was pared by 5 bases and J by 7 bases, with 14 bases between. The chain's CDR3 is CATSATNPGEQYF. For the CDR3, the DNA is TGTGCCACCAGTGCTACGAACCCGGGTGAGCAGTACTTC.

The rearrangement links TRBV7-9 to TRBJ2-7; 9 nucleotides line up with TRBD2. CDR1 is SEHNR and CDR2 is FQNEAQ in the germline V gene (reference sequence). This CDR3 has 16 amino acids. Germline trimming cut 0 bases from V and 4 bases from J; bases unmatched to any gene: 7. The CDR3 protein is CASSLASGGLRYEQYF. For the CDR3, the DNA is TGTGCCAGCAGCTTAGCGAGCGGGGGGTTAAGGTACGAGCAGTACTTC.

This clonotype was recorded at least ten times. CDR3: CASSFGTATMNTEAFF. The CDR3 DNA is TGTGCCAGCAGCTTCGGGACAGCCACCATGAACACTGAAGCTTTCTTT. The J gene is TRBJ1-1, the V gene TRBV7-9, with 7 bases fitting TRBD1. The V and J ends lost 3 bases and 0 bases, in that order; junction bases with no gene match: 7. Germline CDR1 is SEHNR and CDR2 is FQNEAQ (reference sequence). The CDR3 has 16 residues.

About this clonotype: A read error may explain this, as a much larger clone is one base away. The chain couples TRBV9 to TRBJ2-5, with D perhaps matching TRBD2 (5 bases). The length of the CDR3 is 15 residues. Looked up from germline, CDR1 is SGDLS and CDR2 is YYNGEE. The CDR3 spells CTSTHPEDSQETQYF. Here the CDR3 DNA reads TGTACCAGCACCCACCCGGAGGACTCCCAAGAGACCCAGTACTTC.

This clonotype was counted between two and nine times. The V gene is TRBV7-9, the J gene TRBJ2-7, with D possibly TRBD1 on 6 matching bases. This CDR3 spans 14 amino acids. Trimming removed 5 bases at V and 0 bases at J, with 11 bases between. Germline V gives CDR1 SEHNR, CDR2 FQNEAQ (reference sequence). CDR3 in DNA: TGTGCCAGCAGCGCCGGGACAACCTCCTACGAGCAGTACTTC. This gives the protein CASSAGTTSYEQYF. Supplemented by reference TRBV7-9 and TRBJ2-7, the full variable domain reads DTGVSQNPRHKITKRGQNVTFRCDPISEHNRLYWYRQTLGQGPEFLTYFQNEAQLEKSRLLSDRFSAERPKGSFSTLEIQRTEQGDSAMYLCASSAGTTSYEQYFGPGTRLTVT.

Many counts were recorded for this clonotype. The chain has TRBV4-2 and TRBJ2-3; unclear D gene. The CDR3 is made up of 13 amino acids. The V end was cut by 1 base, the J end by 3 bases, with 5 bases between. The germline CDR1 and CDR2 sequences are LGHNA and YNFKEQ. Written as DNA, the CDR3 is TGTGCCAGCAGCCAAGTGGGGACAGATACGCAGTATTTT. Encoded protein: CASSQVGTDTQYF.

The chain employs TRBV27 and TRBJ2-5; 12 bases map to TRBD2. V trimming: 3 bases; J trimming: 5 bases; junction bases outside the gene matches: 4. The germline gives CDR1 MNHEY, CDR2 SMNVEV (reference sequence). The CDR3 length is 15 residues. The CDR3 is CASSFGLAGRETQYF. The DNA for the CDR3 is TGTGCCAGCAGTTTTGGACTAGCGGGGAGGGAGACCCAGTACTTC.

V gene TRBV27 combines with J gene TRBJ1-1; 7 bases match TRBD1. Germline V CDR1 and CDR2: MNHEY, SMNVEV (reference sequence). This CDR3 is 15 amino acids long. After removal of 5 bases from V and 2 bases from J, the junction contained 8 bases not matched to a gene. CDR3 in amino acids: CASSLSTGLNTEAFF. DNA of the CDR3: TGTGCCAGCAGTCTCTCGACAGGGCTAAACACTGAAGCTTTCTTT.

The rearrangement links TRBV5-5 to TRBJ1-5; tentative D call: TRBD1 (6 bases). The length of the CDR3 is 16 residues. V was trimmed by 4 bases and J by 3 bases, leaving 17 bases between them. Germline V CDR1 and CDR2: SGHKS, YYEKEE (reference sequence). The CDR3 nucleotides are TGTGCCAGCAGCGTCGACAGGAGTCCCTTCAATCAGCCCCAGCATTTT. Translated, it gives CASSVDRSPFNQPQHF.

Only a few counts were recorded for this clonotype. This chain links TRBV6-5 with TRBJ1-1; D perhaps matches TRBD1 (6 bases). Germline CDR1 reads MNHEY; CDR2 reads SVGAGI. The CDR3 contains 19 residues. V was clipped by 6 bases and J by 1 base, with 27 bases between them. The CDR3 sequence: CASRQQGMHESSSNTEAFF. CDR3 bases: TGTGCCAGCAGGCAACAGGGTATGCACGAATCAAGCTCGAACACTGAAGCTTTCTTT.

The chain carries TRBV5-1 and TRBJ1-3; TRBD1 matches at 7 bases. Germline CDR1 is SGHRS and CDR2 is YFSETQ. J lost 0 bases, V lost 4 bases, and 4 bases had no gene match. The CDR3 is 15 amino acids. In nucleotides, the CDR3 is TGCGCCAGCAGCACGGGACAGAGCTCTGGAAACACCATATATTTT. It encodes CASSTGQSSGNTIYF. Based on the CDR3 plus reference TRBV5-1 and TRBJ1-3, the full variable domain is KAGVTQTPRYLIKTRGQQVTLSCSPISGHRSVSWYQQTPGQGLQFLFEYFSETQRNKGNFPGRFSGRQFSNSRSEMNVSTLELGDSALYLCASSTGQSSGNTIYFGEGSWLTVV.

Ten or more counts support this clonotype. V gene TRBV12-3 or TRBV12-4 combines with J gene TRBJ1-5; TRBD1 aligns across 7 bases. The trim removed 2 bases at V and 1 base at J, leaving 2 bases unmatched. This CDR3 has 15 residues. The CDR3 sequence is CASSLRQGSNQPQHF. The CDR3 nucleotides read TGTGCCAGCAGTTTACGACAGGGCAGCAATCAGCCCCAGCATTTT.

This clonotype was observed at least ten times. This chain links TRBV7-2 with TRBJ1-6; 7 bases map to TRBD1. The V gene's germline CDR1 is SGHTA and CDR2 FQGNSA. With V trimmed by 0 bases and J by 0 bases, 8 bases remained unmatched. The CDR3 totals 19 residues. The CDR3 nucleotides are TGTGCCAGCAGCTTAGCGGAGGGGGCATCAAGCTCCTATAATTCACCCCTCCACTTT. Its translation: CASSLAEGASSSYNSPLHF.